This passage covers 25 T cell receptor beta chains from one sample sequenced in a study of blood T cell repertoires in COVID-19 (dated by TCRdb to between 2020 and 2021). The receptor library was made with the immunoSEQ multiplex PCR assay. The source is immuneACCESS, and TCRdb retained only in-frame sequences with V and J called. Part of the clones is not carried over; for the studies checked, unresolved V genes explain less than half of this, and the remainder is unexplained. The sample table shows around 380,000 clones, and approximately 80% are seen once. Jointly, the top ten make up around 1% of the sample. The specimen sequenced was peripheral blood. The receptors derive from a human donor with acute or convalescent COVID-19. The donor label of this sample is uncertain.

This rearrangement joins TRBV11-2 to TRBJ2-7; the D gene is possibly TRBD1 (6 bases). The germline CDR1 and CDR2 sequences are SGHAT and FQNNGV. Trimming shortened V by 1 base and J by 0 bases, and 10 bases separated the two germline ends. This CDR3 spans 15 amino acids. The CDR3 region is CASSLGPGVSYEQYF. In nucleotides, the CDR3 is TGTGCCAGCAGCTTAGGCCCAGGGGTCTCCTACGAGCAGTACTTC.

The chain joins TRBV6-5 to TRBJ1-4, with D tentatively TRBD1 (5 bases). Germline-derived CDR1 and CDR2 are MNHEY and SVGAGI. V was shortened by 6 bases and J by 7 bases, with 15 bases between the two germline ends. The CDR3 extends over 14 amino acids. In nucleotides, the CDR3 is TGTGCCAGCAGCCCATGGGGCGCAGCTGAAAAACTGTTTTTT. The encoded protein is CASSPWGAAEKLFF.

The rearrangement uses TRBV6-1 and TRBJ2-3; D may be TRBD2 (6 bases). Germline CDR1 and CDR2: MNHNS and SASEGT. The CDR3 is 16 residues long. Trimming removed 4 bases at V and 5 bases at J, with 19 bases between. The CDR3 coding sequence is TGTGCCAGCAGTGCTCAAGGAGGAGGGAATAAAGATACGCAGTATTTT. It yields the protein CASSAQGGGNKDTQYF.

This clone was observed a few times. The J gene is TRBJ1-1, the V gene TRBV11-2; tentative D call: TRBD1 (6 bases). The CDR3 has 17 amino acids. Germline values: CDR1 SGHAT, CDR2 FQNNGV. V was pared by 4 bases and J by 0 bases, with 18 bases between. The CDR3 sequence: CASSSGRPGAMNTEAFF. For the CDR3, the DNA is TGTGCCAGCAGCTCTGGGCGGCCAGGGGCCATGAACACTGAAGCTTTCTTT. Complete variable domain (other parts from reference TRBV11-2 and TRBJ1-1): EAGVAQSPRYKIIEKRQSVAFWCNPISGHATLYWYQQILGQGPKLLIQFQNNGVVDDSQLPKDRFSAERLKGVDSTLKIQPAKLEDSAVYLCASSSGRPGAMNTEAFFGQGTRLTVV.

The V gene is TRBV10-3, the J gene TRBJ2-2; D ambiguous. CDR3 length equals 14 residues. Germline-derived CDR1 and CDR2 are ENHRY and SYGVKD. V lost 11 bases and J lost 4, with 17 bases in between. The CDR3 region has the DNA TGTGCCGCACGAGGCGAAGTTCTCACCGGGGAGCTGTTTTTT. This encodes CAARGEVLTGELFF.

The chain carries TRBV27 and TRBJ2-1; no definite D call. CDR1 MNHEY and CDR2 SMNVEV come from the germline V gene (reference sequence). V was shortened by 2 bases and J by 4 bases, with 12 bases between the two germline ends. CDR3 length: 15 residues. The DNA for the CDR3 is TGTGCCAGCAGTTTAGGCGGATACGGGTACAATGAGCAGTTCTTC. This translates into CASSLGGYGYNEQFF.

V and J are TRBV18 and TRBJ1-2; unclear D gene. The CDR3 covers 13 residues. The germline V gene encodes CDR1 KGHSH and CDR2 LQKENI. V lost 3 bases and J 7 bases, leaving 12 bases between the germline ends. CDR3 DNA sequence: TGTGCCAGCTCACCCGTCGCGGAGGGTGGCTACACCTTC. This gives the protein CASSPVAEGGYTF. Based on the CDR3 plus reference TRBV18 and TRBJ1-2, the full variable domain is NAGVMQNPRHLVRRRGQEARLRCSPMKGHSHVYWYRQLPEEGLKFMVYLQKENIIDESGMPKERFSAEFPKEGPSILRIQQVVRGDSAAYFCASSPVAEGGYTFGSGTRLTVV.

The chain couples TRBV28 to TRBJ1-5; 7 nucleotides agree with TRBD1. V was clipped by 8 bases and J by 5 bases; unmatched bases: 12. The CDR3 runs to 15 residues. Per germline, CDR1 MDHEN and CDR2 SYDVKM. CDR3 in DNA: TGTGCCAGCGCTCCCCGACAGGGTGCCCATCAGCCCCAGCATTTT. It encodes CASAPRQGAHQPQHF.

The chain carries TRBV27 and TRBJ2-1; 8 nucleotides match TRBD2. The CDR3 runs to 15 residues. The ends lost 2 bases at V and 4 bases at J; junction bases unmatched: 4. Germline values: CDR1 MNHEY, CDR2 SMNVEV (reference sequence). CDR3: CASSLVTSEYNEQFF. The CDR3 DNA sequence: TGTGCCAGCAGTTTAGTGACTAGCGAATACAATGAGCAGTTCTTC.

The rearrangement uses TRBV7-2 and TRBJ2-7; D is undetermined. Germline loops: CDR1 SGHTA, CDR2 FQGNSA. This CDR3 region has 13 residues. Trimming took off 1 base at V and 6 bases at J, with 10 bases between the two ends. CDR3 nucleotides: TGTGCCAGCAGCTTAGACATTGGTCGCGAGCAGTACTTC. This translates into CASSLDIGREQYF. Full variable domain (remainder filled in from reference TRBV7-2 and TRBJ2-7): GAGVSQSPSNKVTEKGKDVELRCDPISGHTALYWYRQSLGQGLEFLIYFQGNSAPDKSGLPSDRFSAERTGGSVSTLTIQRTQQEDSAVYLCASSLDIGREQYFGPGTRLTVT.

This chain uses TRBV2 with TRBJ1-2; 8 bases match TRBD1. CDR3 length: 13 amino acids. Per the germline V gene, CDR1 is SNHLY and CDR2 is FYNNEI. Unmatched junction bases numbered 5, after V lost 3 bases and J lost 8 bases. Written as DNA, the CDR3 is TGTGCCAGCAGTGAGGACAGGGCGAGAGGCTACACCTTC. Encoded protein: CASSEDRARGYTF. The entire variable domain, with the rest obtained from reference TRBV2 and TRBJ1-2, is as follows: EPEVTQTPSHQVTQMGQEVILRCVPISNHLYFYWYRQILGQKVEFLVSFYNNEISEKSEIFDDQFSVERPDGSNFTLKIRSTKLEDSAMYFCASSEDRARGYTFGSGTRLTVV.

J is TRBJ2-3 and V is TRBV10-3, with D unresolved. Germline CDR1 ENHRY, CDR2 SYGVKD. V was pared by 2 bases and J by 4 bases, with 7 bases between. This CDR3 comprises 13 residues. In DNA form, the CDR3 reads TGTGCCATCAGTGAGCTAGTGGCAGATACGCAGTATTTT. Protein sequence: CAISELVADTQYF.

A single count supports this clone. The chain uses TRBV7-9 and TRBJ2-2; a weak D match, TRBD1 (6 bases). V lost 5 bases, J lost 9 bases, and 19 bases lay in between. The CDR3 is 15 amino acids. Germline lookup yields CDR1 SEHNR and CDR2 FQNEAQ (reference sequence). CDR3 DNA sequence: TGTGCCAGCAGCCCCCTATCGCAGGGGCTGTGGGAGCTGTTTTTT. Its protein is CASSPLSQGLWELFF.

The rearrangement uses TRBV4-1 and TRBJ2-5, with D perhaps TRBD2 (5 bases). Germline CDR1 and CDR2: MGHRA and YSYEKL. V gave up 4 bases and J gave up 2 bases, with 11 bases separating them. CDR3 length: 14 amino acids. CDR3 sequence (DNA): TGCGCCAGCAGCCCACGTCCGGGACAAGAGACCCAGTACTTC. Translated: CASSPRPGQETQYF.

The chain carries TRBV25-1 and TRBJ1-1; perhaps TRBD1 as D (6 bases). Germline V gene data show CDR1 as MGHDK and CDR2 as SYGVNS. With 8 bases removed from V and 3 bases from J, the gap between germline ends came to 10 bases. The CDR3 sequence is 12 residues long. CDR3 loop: CASSGGDTEAFF. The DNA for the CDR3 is TGTGCCAGCTCGGGGGGCGACACTGAAGCTTTCTTT.

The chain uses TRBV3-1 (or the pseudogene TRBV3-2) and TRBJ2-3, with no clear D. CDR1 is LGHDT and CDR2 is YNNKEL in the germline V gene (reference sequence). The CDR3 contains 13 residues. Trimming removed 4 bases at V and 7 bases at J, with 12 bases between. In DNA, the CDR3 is TGTGCCAGCAGCCGTCCAGGTGGCCATACGCAGTATTTT. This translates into CASSRPGGHTQYF.

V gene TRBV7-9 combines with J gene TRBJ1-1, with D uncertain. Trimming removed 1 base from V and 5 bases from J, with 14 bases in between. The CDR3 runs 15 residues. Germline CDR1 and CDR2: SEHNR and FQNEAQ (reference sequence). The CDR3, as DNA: TGTGCCAGCAGCTTAGAATTCGGGTATTTAACTGAAGCTTTCTTT. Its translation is CASSLEFGYLTEAFF.

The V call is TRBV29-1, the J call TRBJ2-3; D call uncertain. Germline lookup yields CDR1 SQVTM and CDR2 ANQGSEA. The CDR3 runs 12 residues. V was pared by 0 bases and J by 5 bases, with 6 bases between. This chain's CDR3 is CSVEDREDTQYF. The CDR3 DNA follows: TGCAGCGTTGAAGATCGAGAAGATACGCAGTATTTT.

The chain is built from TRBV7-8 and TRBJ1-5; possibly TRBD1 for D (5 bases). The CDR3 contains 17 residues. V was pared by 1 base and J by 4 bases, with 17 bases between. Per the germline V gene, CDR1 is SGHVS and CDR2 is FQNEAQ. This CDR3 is CASSLGVGGLGNQPQHF. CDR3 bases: TGTGCCAGCAGCTTAGGGGTGGGGGGATTAGGGAATCAGCCCCAGCATTTT.

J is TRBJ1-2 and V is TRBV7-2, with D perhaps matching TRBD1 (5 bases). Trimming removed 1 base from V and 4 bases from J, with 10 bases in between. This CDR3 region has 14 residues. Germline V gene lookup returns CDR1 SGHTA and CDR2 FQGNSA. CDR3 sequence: CASSLEVGPYGYTF. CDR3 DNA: TGTGCCAGCAGCTTAGAAGTGGGGCCCTATGGCTACACCTTC.

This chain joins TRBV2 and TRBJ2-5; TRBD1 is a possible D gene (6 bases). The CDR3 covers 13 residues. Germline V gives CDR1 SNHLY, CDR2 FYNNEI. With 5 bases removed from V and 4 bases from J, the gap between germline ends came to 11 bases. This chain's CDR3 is CASSSTGPETQYF. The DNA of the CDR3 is TGTGCCAGCAGTTCTACAGGGCCAGAGACCCAGTACTTC.

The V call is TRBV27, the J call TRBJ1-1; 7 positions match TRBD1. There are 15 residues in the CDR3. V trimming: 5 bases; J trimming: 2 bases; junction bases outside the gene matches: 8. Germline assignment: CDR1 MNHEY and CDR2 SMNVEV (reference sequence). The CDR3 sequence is CASSRAGTANTEAFF. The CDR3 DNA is TGTGCCAGCAGTCGAGCCGGGACAGCTAACACTGAAGCTTTCTTT.

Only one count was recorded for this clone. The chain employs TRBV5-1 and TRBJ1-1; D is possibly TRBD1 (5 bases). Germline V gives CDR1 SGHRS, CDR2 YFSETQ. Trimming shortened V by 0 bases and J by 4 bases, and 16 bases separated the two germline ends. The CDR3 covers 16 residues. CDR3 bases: TGCGCCAGCAGCTTGGGGATAGGGGATGGGATCACTGAAGCTTTCTTT. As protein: CASSLGIGDGITEAFF.

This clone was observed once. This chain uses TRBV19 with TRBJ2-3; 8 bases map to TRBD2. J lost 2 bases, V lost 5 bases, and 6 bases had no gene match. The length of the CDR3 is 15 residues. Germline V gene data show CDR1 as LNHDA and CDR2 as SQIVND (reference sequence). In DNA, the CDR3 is TGTGCCAGTAGTTTGAGCGGGGGCAACACAGATACGCAGTATTTT. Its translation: CASSLSGGNTDTQYF.

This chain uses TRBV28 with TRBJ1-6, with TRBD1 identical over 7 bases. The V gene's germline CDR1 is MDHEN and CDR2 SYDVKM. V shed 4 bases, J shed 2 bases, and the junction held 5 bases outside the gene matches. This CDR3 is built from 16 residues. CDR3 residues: CASSSTGEAYNSPLHF. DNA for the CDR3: TGTGCCAGCAGTTCTACAGGGGAGGCCTATAATTCACCCCTCCACTTT. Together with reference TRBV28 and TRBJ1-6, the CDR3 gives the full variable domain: DVKVTQSSRYLVKRTGEKVFLECVQDMDHENMFWYRQDPGLGLRLIYFSYDVKMKEKGDIPEGYSVSREKKERFSLILESASTNQTSMYLCASSSTGEAYNSPLHFGNGTRLTVT.